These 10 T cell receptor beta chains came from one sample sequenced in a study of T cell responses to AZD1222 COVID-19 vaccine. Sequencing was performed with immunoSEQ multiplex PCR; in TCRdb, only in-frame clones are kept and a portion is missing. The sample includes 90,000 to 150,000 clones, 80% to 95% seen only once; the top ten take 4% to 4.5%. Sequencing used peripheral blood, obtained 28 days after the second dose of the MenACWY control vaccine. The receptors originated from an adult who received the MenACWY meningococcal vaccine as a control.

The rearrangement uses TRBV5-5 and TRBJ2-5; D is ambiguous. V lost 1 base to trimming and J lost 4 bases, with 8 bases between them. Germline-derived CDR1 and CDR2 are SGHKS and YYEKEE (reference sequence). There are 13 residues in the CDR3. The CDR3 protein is CASSLYWSETQYF. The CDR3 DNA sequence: TGTGCCAGCAGCTTGTACTGGTCAGAGACCCAGTACTTC.

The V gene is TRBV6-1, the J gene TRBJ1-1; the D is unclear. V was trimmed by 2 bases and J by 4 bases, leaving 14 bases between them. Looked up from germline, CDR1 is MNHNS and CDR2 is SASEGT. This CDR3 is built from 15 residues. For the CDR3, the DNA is TGTGCCAGCAGTGAAATATCCTGGGGAGGCACTGAAGCTTTCTTT. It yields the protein CASSEISWGGTEAFF.

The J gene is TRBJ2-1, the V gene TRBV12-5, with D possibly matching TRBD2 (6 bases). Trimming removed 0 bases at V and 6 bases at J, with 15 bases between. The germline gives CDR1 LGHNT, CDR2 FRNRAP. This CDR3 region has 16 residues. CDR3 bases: TGTGCTAGTGGTTTGGTAGCGGGCGGACCATCCAATGAGCAGTTCTTC. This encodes CASGLVAGGPSNEQFF.

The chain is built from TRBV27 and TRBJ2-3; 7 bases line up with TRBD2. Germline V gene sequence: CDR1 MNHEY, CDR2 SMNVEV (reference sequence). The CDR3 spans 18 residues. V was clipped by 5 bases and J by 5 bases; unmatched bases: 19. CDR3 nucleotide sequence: TGTGCCAGCAGTCCACCGCCCCCCTGGGGCGGGAGTTTAGATACGCAGTATTTT. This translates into CASSPPPPWGGSLDTQYF.

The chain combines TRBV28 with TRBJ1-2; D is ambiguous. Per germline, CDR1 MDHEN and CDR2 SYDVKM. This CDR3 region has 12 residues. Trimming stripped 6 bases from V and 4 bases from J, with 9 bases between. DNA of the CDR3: TGTGCCAGCAGGCCGGGTCCCTATGGCTACACCTTC. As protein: CASRPGPYGYTF.

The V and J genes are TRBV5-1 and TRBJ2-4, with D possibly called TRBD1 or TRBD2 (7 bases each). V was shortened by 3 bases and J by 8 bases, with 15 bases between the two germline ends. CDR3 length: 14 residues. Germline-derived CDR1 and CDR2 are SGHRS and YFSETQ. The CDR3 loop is CASSSGPGGDIQYF. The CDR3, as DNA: TGCGCCAGCAGCTCCGGCCCAGGGGGGGACATTCAGTACTTC.

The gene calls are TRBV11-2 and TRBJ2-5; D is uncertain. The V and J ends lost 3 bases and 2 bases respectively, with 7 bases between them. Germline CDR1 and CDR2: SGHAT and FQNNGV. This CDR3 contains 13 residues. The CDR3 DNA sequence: TGTGCCAGCAGCTTCCACCGTCAAGAGACCCAGTACTTC. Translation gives CASSFHRQETQYF.

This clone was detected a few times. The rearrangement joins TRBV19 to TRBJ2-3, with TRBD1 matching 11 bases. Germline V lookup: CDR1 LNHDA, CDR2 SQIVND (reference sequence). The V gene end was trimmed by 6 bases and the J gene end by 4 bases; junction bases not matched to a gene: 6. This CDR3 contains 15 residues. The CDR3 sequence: CASSWDRGLSDTQYF. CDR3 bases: TGTGCCAGTAGCTGGGACAGGGGGTTGTCAGATACGCAGTATTTT. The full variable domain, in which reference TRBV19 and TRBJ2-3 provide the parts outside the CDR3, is DGGITQSPKYLFRKEGQNVTLSCEQNLNHDAMYWYRQDPGQGLRLIYYSQIVNDFQKGDIAEGYSVSREKKESFPLTVTSAQKNPTAFYLCASSWDRGLSDTQYFGPGTRLTVL.

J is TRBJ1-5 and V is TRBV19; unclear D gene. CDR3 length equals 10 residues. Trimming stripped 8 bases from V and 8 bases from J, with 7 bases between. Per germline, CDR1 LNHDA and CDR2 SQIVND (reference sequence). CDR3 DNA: TGTGCCAGTGGGGTTAAGCCCCAGCATTTT. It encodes CASGVKPQHF.

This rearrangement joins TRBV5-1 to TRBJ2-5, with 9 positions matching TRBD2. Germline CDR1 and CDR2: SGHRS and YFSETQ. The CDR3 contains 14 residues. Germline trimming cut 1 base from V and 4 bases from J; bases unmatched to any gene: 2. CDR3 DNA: TGCGCCAGCAGCTTGCCTAGCGGGGCAGAGACCCAGTACTTC. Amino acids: CASSLPSGAETQYF.